A single sample is the source of the 6 T cell receptor beta chains below, sequenced in a study of T cell changes during pregnancy in multiple sclerosis. TCRdb's table, derived via immunoSEQ multiplex PCR, lists solely in-frame clones and lacks some. The sample includes about 100,000 clones, around 93% seen only once; the top ten take about 0.9%. This specimen consisted of peripheral blood, obtained before pregnancy. The source of these receptors is a female donor with multiple sclerosis, enrolled in a pregnancy study.

The chain combines TRBV27 with TRBJ1-2, with 10 bases matching TRBD1. Germline CDR1 is MNHEY and CDR2 is SMNVEV (reference sequence). This CDR3 comprises 15 residues. V trimming: 4 bases; J trimming: 2 bases; junction bases outside the gene matches: 4. The CDR3 region is CASSSTGGSNYGYTF. DNA of the CDR3: TGTGCCAGCAGTTCGACAGGGGGCAGCAACTATGGCTACACCTTC.

The V gene is TRBV6-1, the J gene TRBJ1-5; D may be TRBD1 (6 bases). Between the trimmed V and J ends, which lost 6 bases and 4 bases, there was a span of 13 bases. Germline CDR1 is MNHNS and CDR2 is SASEGT. This CDR3 has 14 residues. The CDR3 DNA reads TGTGCCAGCAGCCCCGGGACAACTAATCAGCCCCAGCATTTT. Its protein product is CASSPGTTNQPQHF.

The chain joins TRBV7-2 to TRBJ2-3, with 9 bases matching TRBD2. CDR1 is SGHTA, CDR2 FQGNSA, per germline. After removal of 2 bases from V and 3 bases from J, the junction contained 12 bases not matched to a gene. The CDR3 spans 18 residues. CDR3 in DNA: TGTGCCAGCAGCTTACGGCGACGCGGGAGGGCTTTAACAGATACGCAGTATTTT. This gives the protein CASSLRRRGRALTDTQYF.

This sequence joins TRBV9 and TRBJ1-1; maybe TRBD1 (6 bases). This CDR3 contains 14 residues. The V end was cut by 4 bases, the J end by 1 base, with 11 bases between. Germline V CDR1 and CDR2: SGDLS, YYNGEE. The CDR3, as DNA: TGTGCCAGCAGCCCAGGGGCTGGGAACACTGAAGCTTTCTTT. Translating it yields CASSPGAGNTEAFF.

The chain employs TRBV28 and TRBJ2-2, with D maybe TRBD1 (6 bases). Trimming removed 7 bases from V and 7 bases from J, with 16 bases in between. This CDR3 has 14 amino acids. Germline V lookup: CDR1 MDHEN, CDR2 SYDVKM. DNA of the CDR3: TGTGCCAGCAAATTGCAGGGGTGGGGCGGGGAGCTGTTTTTT. Translation gives CASKLQGWGGELFF.

This chain connects TRBV13 to TRBJ2-7; no reliable D call. Trimming took off 4 bases at V and 0 bases at J, with 10 bases between the two ends. In germline, CDR1 is PRHDT, CDR2 FYEKMQ (reference sequence). CDR3 size: 14 residues. The CDR3 loop is CASSSHTASYEQYF. CDR3 DNA sequence: TGTGCCAGCAGCTCACACACCGCCTCCTACGAGCAGTACTTC.